The clone carrying this T cell receptor beta chain came up once. Repertoires were generated with immunoSEQ multiplex PCR, while TCRdb's copy carries only in-frame clones and drops some. Of tens of thousands of clones listed, roughly 88% are singletons. This record comes from a study of technical replicates of blood from a handful of donors. CDR1 and CDR2 from the germline V gene are SGHTA and FQGNSA. CDR3 length equals 15 residues. Between the trimmed V and J ends, which lost 5 bases and 0 bases, there was a span of 13 bases. Sequencing used PBMCs. The chain employs TRBV7-2 and TRBJ2-5; D is unresolved. This TCR was sampled from a human donor in good health. Some clones in this sample may be carry-over from other donors' samples. The CDR3 DNA is TGTGCCAGCAGCCCGCGCTATCAAGACCAAGAGACCCAGTACTTC. This encodes CASSPRYQDQETQYF.